These 3 T cell receptor beta chains came from one sample sequenced in a study of cytomegalovirus exposure and HLA in healthy donors listed by TCRdb under 2017. Library preparation was by the immunoSEQ multiplex PCR assay. A mixture of 60 forward primers for TCR Vbeta segments and 13 reverse primers for TCR Jbeta segments was used in the multiplex PCR. TCRdb holds this immuneACCESS table with in-frame rearrangements only. Some clones are missing; in checked studies, unresolved V genes explain under half, and the rest has no known cause. The sample data list 150,000 to 200,000 clones, and about 81% of these were observed just once. The top ten hold just over 2% of the sample. The source material was PBMCs. Receptors were obtained from a woman younger than 35 in good health and CMV-seropositive.

The rearrangement links TRBV5-6 to TRBJ2-3; 9 nucleotides agree with TRBD2. V lost 2 bases to trimming and J lost 1 base; unmatched junction nucleotides: 2. The CDR3 spans 15 residues. Germline CDR1 is SGHDT and CDR2 is YYEEEE. The CDR3 DNA sequence: TGTGCCAGCAGCTTCAGCGGGGGGCGCACAGATACGCAGTATTTT. Its protein product is CASSFSGGRTDTQYF.

The chain is built from TRBV7-9 and TRBJ2-7; maybe TRBD2 (6 bases). The V gene lost 1 base and the J gene lost 1 base, with 11 bases spanning the gap. Germline V gives CDR1 SEHNR, CDR2 FQNEAQ (reference sequence). The CDR3 contains 15 residues. In DNA, the CDR3 is TGTGCCAGCAGCTTAGGAGGAGGGCTTTCCTACGAGCAGTACTTC. It codes for CASSLGGGLSYEQYF.

A single count supports this clone. The chain employs TRBV5-1 and TRBJ1-2, with unresolved D. Per the germline V gene, CDR1 is SGHRS and CDR2 is YFSETQ. The CDR3 has 12 amino acids. V was shortened by 0 bases and J by 8 bases, with 8 bases between the two germline ends. CDR3 in DNA: TGCGCCAGCAGCTTGGAAACAGAGGGCTACACCTTC. This gives the protein CASSLETEGYTF.